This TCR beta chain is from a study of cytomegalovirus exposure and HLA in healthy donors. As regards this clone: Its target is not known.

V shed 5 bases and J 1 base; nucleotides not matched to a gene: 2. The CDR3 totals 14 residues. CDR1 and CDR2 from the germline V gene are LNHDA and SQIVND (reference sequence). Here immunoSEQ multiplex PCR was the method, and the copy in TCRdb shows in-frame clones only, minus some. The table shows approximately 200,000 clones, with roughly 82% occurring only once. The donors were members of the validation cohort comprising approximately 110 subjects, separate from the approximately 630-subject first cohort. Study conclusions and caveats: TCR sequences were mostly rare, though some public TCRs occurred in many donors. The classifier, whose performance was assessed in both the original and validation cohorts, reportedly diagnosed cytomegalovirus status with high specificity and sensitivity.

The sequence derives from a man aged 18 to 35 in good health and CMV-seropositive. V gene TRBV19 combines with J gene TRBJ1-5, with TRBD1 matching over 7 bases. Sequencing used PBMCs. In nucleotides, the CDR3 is TGTGCCAGTAGTCTGACAGGGAGCAATCAGCCCCAGCATTTT. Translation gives CASSLTGSNQPQHF.